Included here is one T cell receptor (beta chain) sequence, with context. The data were obtained in a study of blood T cell repertoires in COVID-19. Study overall: Sites across the United States, Italy and Spain contributed samples from acute and convalescent COVID-19. T cells, B-cell-depleted T cells, or PBMCs supplied cDNA or gDNA.

The CDR3 totals 17 residues. Trimming pared 1 base from V and 0 bases from J, leaving 13 bases between. The V gene's germline CDR1 is LNHDA and CDR2 SQIVND (reference sequence). Ages ranged from about 18 to 89 years, with residence in around 24 US areas. The assay was immunoSEQ multiplex PCR, and TCRdb's table has in-frame clones only and misses some. The table shows 180,000 or so clones, with around 88% occurring only once. The chain couples TRBV19 to TRBJ2-4, with D possibly TRBD1 on 6 matching bases. Specimen: PBMCs or T cells enriched from blood (not recorded which). This clonotype originated in a woman in her 50s in a cohort exposed to, infected with or recovered from COVID-19 (not recorded which). This chain's CDR3 is CASSIGSGQQAKNIQYF. The CDR3 DNA sequence: TGTGCCAGTAGTATAGGAAGCGGACAGCAAGCCAAAAACATTCAGTACTTC.